Below are 10 T cell receptor beta chains sequenced from a single sample in a study of identical twins. One entry per CDR3 protein results from TCRdb running MiXCR on the 5' RACE reads. The sample holds about 520,000 distinct CDR3 sequences, 22% seen once. This same sample was also taken into another study, of T cells expressing NK-cell markers.

The sequenced sample was CD4+ T cells sorted from blood. Source of these receptors: a woman younger than 30 in good health.

This sequence joins TRBV19 and TRBJ1-4; no reliable D call. Germline CDR1 and CDR2: LNHDA and SQIVND (reference sequence). V was pared by 7 bases and J by 0 bases, with 6 bases between. The CDR3 contains 13 residues. Written as DNA, the CDR3 is TGTGCCAGTACCATCTCAACTAATGAAAAACTGTTTTTT. Translating it yields CASTISTNEKLFF.

This clonotype turned up a few times. V and J are TRBV9 and TRBJ2-3; TRBD2 matches at 8 bases. This CDR3 spans 15 amino acids. Germline CDR1 SGDLS, CDR2 YYNGEE. V lost 3 bases and J lost 2; bases outside the gene matches: 5. The DNA for the CDR3 is TGTGCCAGCAGCGCCGGACTAGCCTCCACAGATACGCAGTATTTT. Amino acid sequence: CASSAGLASTDTQYF.

This clonotype was observed a handful of times. Here the CDR3 DNA reads TGTGCCAGCAGAATGCGGGCGGTGAGCTCCTACAATGAGCAGTTCTTC. It translates to CASRMRAVSSYNEQFF. The chain uses TRBV7-2 and TRBJ2-1, with D possibly being TRBD2 (5 bases). The V end lost 6 bases, the J end lost 0 bases, and 15 bases lay between the germline ends. Germline V gives CDR1 SGHTA, CDR2 FQGNSA. The CDR3 runs 16 residues.

Ten or more counts support this clonotype. This rearrangement joins TRBV5-1 to TRBJ2-7; D gene ambiguous. Germline CDR1 SGHRS, CDR2 YFSETQ. Trimming left V 4 bases short and J 1 base short, with 9 bases between. CDR3 length: 13 residues. In DNA form, the CDR3 reads TGCGCCAGCAGCGGGGTATCGTCCTACGAGCAGTACTTC. Residues: CASSGVSSYEQYF.

This clonotype has a handful of counts. The rearrangement links TRBV10-3 to TRBJ2-2; D not resolved. Germline lookup yields CDR1 ENHRY and CDR2 SYGVKD. The length of the CDR3 is 13 residues. The V gene lost 2 bases and the J gene lost 6 bases, with 7 bases spanning the gap. CDR3 loop: CAISEISSGELFF. The CDR3 DNA sequence: TGTGCCATCAGTGAGATCAGCTCCGGGGAGCTGTTTTTT.

On this clonotype itself: The junction does not match germline at one end; this may be a read error. The chain links TRBV7-2 to TRBJ2-7; TRBD1 is a possible D gene (5 bases). The length of the CDR3 is 15 residues. Germline V CDR1 and CDR2: SGHTA, FQGNSA. The DNA of the CDR3 is TGTGCCAGCAGCTTAGTGGCAGGGTCGGTCACCCCACATGACTTC. Amino acids: CASSLVAGSVTPHDF.

The rearrangement links TRBV7-9 to TRBJ2-7; the D gene is possibly TRBD2 (6 bases). The CDR3 has 16 amino acids. The V end lost 5 bases, the J end lost 0 bases, and 17 bases lay between the germline ends. Germline V lookup: CDR1 SEHNR, CDR2 FQNEAQ (reference sequence). This CDR3 reads CASSRPSGLPSYEQYF. The CDR3 DNA follows: TGTGCCAGCAGCCGACCCAGCGGGCTCCCCTCCTACGAGCAGTACTTC.

CDR3 region: CAISESRGSGYTDTQYF. The CDR3 region has the DNA TGTGCCATCAGTGAGTCGAGGGGTTCGGGTTACACAGATACGCAGTATTTT. V gene TRBV10-3 combines with J gene TRBJ2-3; either TRBD1 or TRBD2 may supply D (5 bases each). Between the trimmed V and J ends, which lost 0 bases and 2 bases, there was a span of 15 bases. The length of the CDR3 is 17 residues. Germline V gene sequence: CDR1 ENHRY, CDR2 SYGVKD.

This clonotype was counted between two and nine times. V usage is TRBV18 and J usage is TRBJ2-3; D not resolved. V dropped 8 bases and J dropped 1 base, with 10 bases sitting between them. The V gene's germline CDR1 is KGHSH and CDR2 LQKENI. The CDR3 runs 13 residues. CDR3 protein: CASTYWGTDTQYF. CDR3 bases: TGTGCCAGCACGTACTGGGGCACAGATACGCAGTATTTT.

This rearrangement joins TRBV5-1 to TRBJ1-1, with unresolved D. Trimming took 0 bases from V and 3 from J, leaving 6 bases between them. The CDR3 loop spans 13 amino acids. CDR1 is SGHRS and CDR2 is YFSETQ in the germline V gene. The CDR3 bases are TGCGCCAGCAGCTTGGGGGAGCACACTGAAGCTTTCTTT. Encoded protein: CASSLGEHTEAFF.